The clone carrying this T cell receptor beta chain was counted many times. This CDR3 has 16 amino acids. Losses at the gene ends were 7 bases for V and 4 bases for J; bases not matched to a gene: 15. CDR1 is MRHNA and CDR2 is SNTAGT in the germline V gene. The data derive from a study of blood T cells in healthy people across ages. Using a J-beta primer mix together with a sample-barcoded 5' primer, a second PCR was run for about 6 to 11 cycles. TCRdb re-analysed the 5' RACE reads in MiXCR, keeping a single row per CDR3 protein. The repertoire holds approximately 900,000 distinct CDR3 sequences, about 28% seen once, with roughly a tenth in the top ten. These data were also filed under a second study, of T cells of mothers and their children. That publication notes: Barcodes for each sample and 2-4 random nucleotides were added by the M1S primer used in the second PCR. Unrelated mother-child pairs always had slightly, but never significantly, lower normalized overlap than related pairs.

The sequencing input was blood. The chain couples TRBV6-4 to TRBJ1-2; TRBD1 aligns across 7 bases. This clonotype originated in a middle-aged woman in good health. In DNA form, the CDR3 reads TGTGCCAGCACGGTACTGGGACAGAGCGTCTTCTATGGCTACACCTTC. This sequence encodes CASTVLGQSVFYGYTF.